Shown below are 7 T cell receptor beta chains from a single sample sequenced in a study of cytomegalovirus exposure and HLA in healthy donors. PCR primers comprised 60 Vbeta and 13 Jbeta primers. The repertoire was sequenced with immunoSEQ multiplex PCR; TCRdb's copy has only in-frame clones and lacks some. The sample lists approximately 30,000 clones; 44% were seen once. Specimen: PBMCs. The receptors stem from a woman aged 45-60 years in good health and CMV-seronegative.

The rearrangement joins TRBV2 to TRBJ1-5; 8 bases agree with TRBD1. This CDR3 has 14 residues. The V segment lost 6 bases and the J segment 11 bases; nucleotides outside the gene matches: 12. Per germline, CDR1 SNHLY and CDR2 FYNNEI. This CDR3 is CASSATGVVQAQHF. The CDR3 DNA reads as TGTGCCAGCAGCGCGACAGGGGTCGTTCAAGCCCAGCATTTT.

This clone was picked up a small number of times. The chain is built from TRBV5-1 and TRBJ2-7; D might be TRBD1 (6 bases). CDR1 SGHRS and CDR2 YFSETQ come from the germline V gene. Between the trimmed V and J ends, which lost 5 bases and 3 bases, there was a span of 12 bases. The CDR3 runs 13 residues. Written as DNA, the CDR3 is TGCGCCAGCAGGGAGACAGGAAACTACGAGCAGTACTTC. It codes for CASRETGNYEQYF.

The CDR3: CASSLGTGNYGYTF. The CDR3, as DNA: TGTGCCAGCAGCTTAGGGACAGGGAACTATGGCTACACCTTC. The chain uses TRBV11-2 and TRBJ1-2; 8 bases line up with TRBD1. The V gene end was trimmed by 1 base and the J gene end by 2 bases; junction bases not matched to a gene: 0. The CDR3 runs to 14 residues. Germline CDR1 is SGHAT and CDR2 is FQNNGV.

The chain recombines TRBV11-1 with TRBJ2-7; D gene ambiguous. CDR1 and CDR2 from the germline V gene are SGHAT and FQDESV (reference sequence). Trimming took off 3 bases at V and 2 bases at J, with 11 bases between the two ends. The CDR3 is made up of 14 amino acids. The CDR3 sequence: CASSFMRFPYEQYF. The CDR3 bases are TGTGCCAGCAGCTTTATGCGATTCCCCTACGAGCAGTACTTC.

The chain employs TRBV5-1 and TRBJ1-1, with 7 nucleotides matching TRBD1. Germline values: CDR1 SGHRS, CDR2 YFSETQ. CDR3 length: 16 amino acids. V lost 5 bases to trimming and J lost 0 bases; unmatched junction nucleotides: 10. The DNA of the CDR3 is TGCGCCAGCAGACGTACGACAGGGCCCCTGAACACTGAAGCTTTCTTT. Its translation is CASRRTTGPLNTEAFF. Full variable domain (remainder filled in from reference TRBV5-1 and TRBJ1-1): KAGVTQTPRYLIKTRGQQVTLSCSPISGHRSVSWYQQTPGQGLQFLFEYFSETQRNKGNFPGRFSGRQFSNSRSEMNVSTLELGDSALYLCASRRTTGPLNTEAFFGQGTRLTVV.

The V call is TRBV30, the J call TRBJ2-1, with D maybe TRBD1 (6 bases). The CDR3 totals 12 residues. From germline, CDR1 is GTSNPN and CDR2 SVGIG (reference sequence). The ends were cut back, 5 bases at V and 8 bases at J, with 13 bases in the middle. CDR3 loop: CAWARAGDEQFF. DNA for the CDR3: TGTGCCTGGGCGAGGGCAGGGGATGAGCAGTTCTTC.

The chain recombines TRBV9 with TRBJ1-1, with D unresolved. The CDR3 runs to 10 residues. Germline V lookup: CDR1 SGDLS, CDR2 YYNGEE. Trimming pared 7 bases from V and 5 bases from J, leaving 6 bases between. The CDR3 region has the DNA TGTGCCAGCGGAGGGACTGAAGCTTTCTTT. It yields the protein CASGGTEAFF. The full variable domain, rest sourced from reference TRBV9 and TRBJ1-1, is DSGVTQTPKHLITATGQRVTLRCSPRSGDLSVYWYQQSLDQGLQFLIQYYNGEERAKGNILERFSAQQFPDLHSELNLSSLELGDSALYFCASGGTEAFFGQGTRLTVV.